The present T cell receptor beta chain was sequenced within a study of T cell repertoires in cytomegalovirus infection. TCRdb reprocessed the reads via MiXCR and lists one record per CDR3 protein. Counted here are roughly 500,000 distinct CDR3 sequences, 15% to 20% occurring once; the ten biggest clones make up 20% to 30%. With 3 bases removed from V and 2 bases from J, the gap between germline ends came to 14 bases. The CDR3 contains 14 residues. Germline-derived CDR1 and CDR2 are DFQATT and SNEGSKA (reference sequence). The TCR was taken from a human donor in good health (CMV status not recorded). Some clones in this sample may be carry-over from other donors' samples. The material sequenced was CD8+ T cells from PBMCs. The V and J genes are TRBV20-1 and TRBJ2-7, with D uncertain. The CDR3 reads CSARSEVHAYEQYF. The CDR3 region has the DNA TGCAGTGCTAGGTCGGAAGTTCATGCCTACGAGCAGTACTTC.